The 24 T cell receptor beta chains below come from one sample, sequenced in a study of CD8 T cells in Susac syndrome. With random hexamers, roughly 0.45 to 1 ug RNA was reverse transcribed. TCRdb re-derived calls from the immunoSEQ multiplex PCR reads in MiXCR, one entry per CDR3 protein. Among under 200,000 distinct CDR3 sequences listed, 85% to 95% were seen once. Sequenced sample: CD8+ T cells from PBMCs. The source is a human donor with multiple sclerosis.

The CDR3 DNA reads TGCAGCGTTGGACCCACTAGCAGCCACAATGAGCAGTTCTTC. This codes for CSVGPTSSHNEQFF. The chain recombines TRBV29-1 with TRBJ2-1; a possible D gene is TRBD2 (6 bases). Trimming pared 4 bases from V and 5 bases from J, leaving 15 bases between. Germline V gene lookup returns CDR1 SQVTM and CDR2 ANQGSEA. The CDR3 is 14 amino acids.

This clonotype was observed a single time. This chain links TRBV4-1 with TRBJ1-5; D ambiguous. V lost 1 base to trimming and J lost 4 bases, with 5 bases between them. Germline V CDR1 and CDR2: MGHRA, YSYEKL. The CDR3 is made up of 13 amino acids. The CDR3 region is CASSQVPNQPQHF. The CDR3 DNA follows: TGCGCCAGCAGCCAAGTACCTAATCAGCCCCAGCATTTT.

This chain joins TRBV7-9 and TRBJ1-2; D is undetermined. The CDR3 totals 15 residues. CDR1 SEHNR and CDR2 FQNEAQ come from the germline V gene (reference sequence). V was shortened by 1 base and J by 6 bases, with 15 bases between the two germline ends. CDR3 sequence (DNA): TGTGCCAGCAGCTTAGGCGAAACCCCGCCCAATGGCTACACCTTC. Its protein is CASSLGETPPNGYTF.

CDR3 sequence: CSARAGERSTDTQYF. Here the CDR3 DNA reads TGCAGTGCTAGAGCCGGTGAACGGTCCACAGATACGCAGTATTTT. This sequence joins TRBV20-1 and TRBJ2-3; D gene ambiguous. V was pared by 1 base and J by 2 bases, with 13 bases between. CDR1 is DFQATT and CDR2 is SNEGSKA in the germline V gene (reference sequence). The CDR3 has 15 residues.

CDR3 amino acids: CSVEDPGHYGYTF. As DNA, the CDR3 is TGCAGCGTTGAAGATCCAGGGCACTATGGCTACACCTTC. The genes are TRBV29-1 and TRBJ1-2, with D possibly being TRBD1 (5 bases). V lost 0 bases and J 3 bases, leaving 8 bases between the germline ends. Germline V lookup: CDR1 SQVTM, CDR2 ANQGSEA. The CDR3 is 13 residues long.

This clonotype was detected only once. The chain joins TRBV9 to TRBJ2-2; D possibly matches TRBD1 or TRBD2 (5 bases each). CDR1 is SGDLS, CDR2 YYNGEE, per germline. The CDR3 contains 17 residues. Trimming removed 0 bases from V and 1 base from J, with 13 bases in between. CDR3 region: CASSVVDVGVNTGELFF. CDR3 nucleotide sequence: TGTGCCAGCAGCGTAGTGGACGTGGGGGTGAACACCGGGGAGCTGTTTTTT.

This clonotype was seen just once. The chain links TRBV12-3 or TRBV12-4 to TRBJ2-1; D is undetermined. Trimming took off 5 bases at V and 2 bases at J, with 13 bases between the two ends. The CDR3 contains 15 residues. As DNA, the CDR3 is TGTGCCAGCAGTGATCGCGCCTACCCCTACAATGAGCAGTTCTTC. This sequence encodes CASSDRAYPYNEQFF.

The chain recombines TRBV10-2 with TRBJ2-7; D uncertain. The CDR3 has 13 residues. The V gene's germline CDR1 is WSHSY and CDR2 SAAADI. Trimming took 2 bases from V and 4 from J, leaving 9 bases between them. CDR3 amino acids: CASSEGVAYEQYF. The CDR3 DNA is TGCGCCAGCAGTGAGGGGGTCGCTTACGAGCAGTACTTC.

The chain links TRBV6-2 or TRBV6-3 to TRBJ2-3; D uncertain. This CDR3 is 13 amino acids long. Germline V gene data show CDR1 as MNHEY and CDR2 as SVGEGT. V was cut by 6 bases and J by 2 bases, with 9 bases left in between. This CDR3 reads CASSPKVTDTQYF. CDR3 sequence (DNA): TGTGCCAGCAGCCCAAAAGTCACAGATACGCAGTATTTT.

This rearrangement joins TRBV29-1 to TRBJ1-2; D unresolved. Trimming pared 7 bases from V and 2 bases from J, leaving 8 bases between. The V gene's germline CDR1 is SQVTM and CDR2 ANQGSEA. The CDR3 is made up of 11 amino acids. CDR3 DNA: TGCAGCGCTGGCGACAACTATGGCTACACCTTC. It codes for CSAGDNYGYTF.

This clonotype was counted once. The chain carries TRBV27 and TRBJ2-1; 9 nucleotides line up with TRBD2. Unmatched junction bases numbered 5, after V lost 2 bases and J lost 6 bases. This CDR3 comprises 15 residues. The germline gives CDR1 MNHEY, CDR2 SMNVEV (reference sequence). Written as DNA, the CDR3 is TGTGCCAGCAGTTTAGTCCTAGCGGGGCGCAATGAGCAGTTCTTC. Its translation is CASSLVLAGRNEQFF.

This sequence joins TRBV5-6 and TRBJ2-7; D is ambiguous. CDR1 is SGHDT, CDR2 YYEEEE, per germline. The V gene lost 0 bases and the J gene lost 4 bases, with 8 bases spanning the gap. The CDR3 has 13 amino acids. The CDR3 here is CASSLVSPYEQYF. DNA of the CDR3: TGTGCCAGCAGCTTGGTGTCACCTTACGAGCAGTACTTC.

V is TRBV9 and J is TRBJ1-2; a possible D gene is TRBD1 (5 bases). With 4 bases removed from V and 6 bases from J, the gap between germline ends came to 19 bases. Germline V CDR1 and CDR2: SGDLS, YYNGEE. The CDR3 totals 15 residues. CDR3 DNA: TGTGCCAGCAGCTCCACGGTTGGGGGGGTGAATGGCTACACCTTC. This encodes CASSSTVGGVNGYTF.

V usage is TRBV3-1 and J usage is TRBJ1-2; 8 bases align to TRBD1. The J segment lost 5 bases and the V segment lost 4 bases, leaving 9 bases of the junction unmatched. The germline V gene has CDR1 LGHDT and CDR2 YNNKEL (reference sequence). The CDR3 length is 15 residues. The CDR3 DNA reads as TGTGCCAGCAGCCTAGGACAGGGTGAAGCATATGGCTACACCTTC. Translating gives CASSLGQGEAYGYTF.

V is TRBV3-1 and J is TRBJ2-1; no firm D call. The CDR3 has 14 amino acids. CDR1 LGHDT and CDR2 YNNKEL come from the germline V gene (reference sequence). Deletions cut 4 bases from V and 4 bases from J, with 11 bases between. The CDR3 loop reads CASSPDLVYNEQFF. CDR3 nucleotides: TGTGCCAGCAGCCCCGACTTAGTTTACAATGAGCAGTTCTTC.

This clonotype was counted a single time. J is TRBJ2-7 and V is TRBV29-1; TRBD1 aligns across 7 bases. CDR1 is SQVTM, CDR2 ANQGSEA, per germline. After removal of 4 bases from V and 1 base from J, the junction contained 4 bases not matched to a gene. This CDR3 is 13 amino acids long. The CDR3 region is CSVAGTVSYEQYF. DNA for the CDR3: TGCAGCGTTGCAGGGACAGTTTCCTACGAGCAGTACTTC.

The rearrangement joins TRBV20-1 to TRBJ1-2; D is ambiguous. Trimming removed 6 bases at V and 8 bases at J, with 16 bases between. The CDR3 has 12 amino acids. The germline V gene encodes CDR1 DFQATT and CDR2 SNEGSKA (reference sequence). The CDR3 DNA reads TGCAGTGCGACCCCCCGGGTTGTAGGCTACACCTTC. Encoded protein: CSATPRVVGYTF.

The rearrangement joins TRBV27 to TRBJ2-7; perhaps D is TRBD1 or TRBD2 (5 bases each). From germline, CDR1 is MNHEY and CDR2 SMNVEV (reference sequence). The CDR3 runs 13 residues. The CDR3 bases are TGTGACCCCCATGAGGGGCCTCCTTACGAGCAGTACTTC. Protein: CDPHEGPPYEQYF.

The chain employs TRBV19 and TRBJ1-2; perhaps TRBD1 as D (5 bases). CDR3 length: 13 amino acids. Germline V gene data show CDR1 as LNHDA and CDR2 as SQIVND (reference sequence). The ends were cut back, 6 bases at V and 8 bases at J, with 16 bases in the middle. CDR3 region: CASSEGPLGGYTF. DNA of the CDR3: TGTGCCAGTAGCGAGGGACCCCTTGGAGGCTACACCTTC. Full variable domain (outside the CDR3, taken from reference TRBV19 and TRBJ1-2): DGGITQSPKYLFRKEGQNVTLSCEQNLNHDAMYWYRQDPGQGLRLIYYSQIVNDFQKGDIAEGYSVSREKKESFPLTVTSAQKNPTAFYLCASSEGPLGGYTFGSGTRLTVV.

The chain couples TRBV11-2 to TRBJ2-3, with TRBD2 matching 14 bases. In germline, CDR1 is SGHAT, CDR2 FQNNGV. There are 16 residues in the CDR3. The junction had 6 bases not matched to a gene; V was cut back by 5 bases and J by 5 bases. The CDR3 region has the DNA TGTGCCAGCAGCGAACGCGGGACTAGCGGGAGAGATACGCAGTATTTT. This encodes CASSERGTSGRDTQYF.

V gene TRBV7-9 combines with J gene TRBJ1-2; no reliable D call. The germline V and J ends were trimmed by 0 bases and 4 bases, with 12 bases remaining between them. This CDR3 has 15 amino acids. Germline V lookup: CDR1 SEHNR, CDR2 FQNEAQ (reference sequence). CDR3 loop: CASSLAAPGTYGYTF. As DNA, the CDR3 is TGTGCCAGCAGCTTAGCCGCGCCGGGAACCTATGGCTACACCTTC.

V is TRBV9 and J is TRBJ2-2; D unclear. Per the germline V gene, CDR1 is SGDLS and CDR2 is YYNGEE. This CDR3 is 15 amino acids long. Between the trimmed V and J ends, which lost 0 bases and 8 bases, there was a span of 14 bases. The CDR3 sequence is CASSVDSAPIGELFF. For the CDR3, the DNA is TGTGCCAGCAGCGTAGATTCAGCCCCTATTGGGGAGCTGTTTTTT.

The CDR3, as DNA: TGCGCCAGCAGCCAAGTTCCGGGGGCTGGCTACACCTTC. Protein sequence: CASSQVPGAGYTF. The rearrangement uses TRBV4-1 and TRBJ1-2; perhaps TRBD1 as D (6 bases). The CDR3 runs 13 residues. V was trimmed by 1 base and J by 7 bases, leaving 10 bases between them. The germline V gene has CDR1 MGHRA and CDR2 YSYEKL.

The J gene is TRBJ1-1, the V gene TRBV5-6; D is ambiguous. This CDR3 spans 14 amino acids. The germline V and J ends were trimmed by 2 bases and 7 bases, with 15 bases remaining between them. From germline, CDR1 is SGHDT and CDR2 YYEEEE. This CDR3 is CASSFEQEADEAFF. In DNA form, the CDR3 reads TGTGCCAGCAGCTTCGAGCAGGAGGCCGATGAAGCTTTCTTT.